Listed below are T cell receptor beta chains from one sample, sequenced in a study of T cell repertoires in cytomegalovirus infection. For these receptors, no antigen is known. MiXCR, run by TCRdb on the reads, gives a single entry per CDR3 protein. The table records approximately 910,000 distinct CDR3 sequences, around 31% of them present only once. The starting material was cultured CD8+ T cells from PBMCs, obtained from culture after CMV antigen stimulation. The receptor set was obtained from a human donor in good health (CMV status not recorded). Some clones in this sample may be carry-over from other donors' samples. The CDR3 runs from the conserved cysteine through the conserved F or W. D genes are given only for firm matches. Some rows mark clone size as missing; the rest say once, few, many or name a class of expanded clone.

DNA	CDR3	V	D	J	size
TGTGCCATCAGTGAGGAACAGAACACTGAAGCTTTCTTT	CAISEEQNTEAFF	TRBV10-3	NA	TRBJ1-1	NA
TGTGCCAGCAGCACCACAGGGGGGAGAGGCTACGAGCAGTACTTC	CASSTTGGRGYEQYF	TRBV7-9	TRBD1	TRBJ2-7	NA
TGTGCCAGCAGCTTGGCCCGGGGGGATGGAGCTTTCTTT	CASSLARGDGAFF	TRBV5-8	NA	TRBJ1-1	once
TGTGCCAGCAGCCCCCGGGACTCCGGGGAGCACCATACGCAGTATTTT	CASSPRDSGEHHTQYF	TRBV7-9	NA	TRBJ2-3	many
TGTGCCAGCAGCTCGGGGGACAGTTGGACCGGGGAGCTGTTTTTT	CASSSGDSWTGELFF	TRBV7-9	NA	TRBJ2-2	NA
TGCGCCAGCAGCCAAGGGGATCGAGCCCAAAACATTCAGTACTTC	CASSQGDRAQNIQYF	TRBV4-3	NA	TRBJ2-4	NA
TGTGCCAGCTCACCACCGACAGGGTCTGGTCAGCCCCAGCATTTT	CASSPPTGSGQPQHF	TRBV18	TRBD1	TRBJ1-5	NA
TGTGCCAGCGGACCGGGACTTTTGGACGAGCAGTACTTC	CASGPGLLDEQYF	TRBV7-6	NA	TRBJ2-7	few
TGCGCCAGCAGCCAAGATGTAGCGGGGGGGGTCAAAAACATTCAGTACTTC	CASSQDVAGGVKNIQYF	TRBV4-3	TRBD2	TRBJ2-4	few
TGCGCCAGCAGCCAAGATGGCTACGAGGGGGATACGCAGTATTTT	CASSQDGYEGDTQYF	TRBV4-1	NA	TRBJ2-3	once
TGTGCCAGCAGTTGGACAGGTGGCGGAGTCTATGGCTACACCTTC	CASSWTGGGVYGYTF	TRBV12-3/TRBV12-4	TRBD1	TRBJ1-2	few
TGTGCCAGCAGTTACACTCCAGGGCGGGCAGATACGCAGTATTTT	CASSYTPGRADTQYF	TRBV6-5	NA	TRBJ2-3	once
TGTGCCAGCATAGGGGAGGGTAGGAATGAGCAGTTCTTC	CASIGEGRNEQFF	TRBV2	TRBD2	TRBJ2-1	few
TGTGCCAGCAGCTTAACTACAGGGGGAAAAAAGGAAAGAGAGACCCAGTACTTC	CASSLTTGGKKERETQYF	TRBV7-9	TRBD1	TRBJ2-5	NA
TGTGCCACCAGGGACATTGGAAATGGACCCTACGAGCAGTACTTC	CATRDIGNGPYEQYF	TRBV10-3	NA	TRBJ2-7	NA
TGTGACAGTAGTATAGTTGATTTAGCGGGGACCTACAATGAGCAGTTCTTC	CDSSIVDLAGTYNEQFF	TRBV19	TRBD2	TRBJ2-1	NA
TGCGCCAGCAGCCAAGTTCCGCACGGGTCGGGCTACACCTTC	CASSQVPHGSGYTF	TRBV4-1	NA	TRBJ1-2	NA
TGTGCCAGCAGCCAAGATCCGACATTTGGAGAGACCCAGTACTTC	CASSQDPTFGETQYF	TRBV14	NA	TRBJ2-5	NA
TGTGCCAGCATGACAGGGGGGTCGCGAGCTTTCTTT	CASMTGGSRAFF	TRBV25-1	TRBD1	TRBJ1-1	NA
TGTGCCAGCAGTTACGGGACAGGGATGACTGAAGCTTTCTTT	CASSYGTGMTEAFF	TRBV6-2/TRBV6-3	TRBD1	TRBJ1-1	NA
TGTGCCAGACAGCAAGTAGGCAGGACGAACACCGGGGAGCTGTTTTTT	CARQQVGRTNTGELFF	TRBV7-6	NA	TRBJ2-2	NA
TGTGCCAGCAGTGCCCCCGGGGGACCGGTTCGGAATGAGCAGTTCTTC	CASSAPGGPVRNEQFF	TRBV6-1	NA	TRBJ2-1	many
TGTGCCAGCAGATCCTCGGCAGGGAGCTCTGGAAACACCATATATTTT	CASRSSAGSSGNTIYF	TRBV7-9	NA	TRBJ1-3	many
TGTGCCAGCAGCCATAAGGTCAGGGTCTACGAGCAGTACTTC	CASSHKVRVYEQYF	TRBV14	NA	TRBJ2-7	NA
TGTGCCAGCAGTTTGGCAGGGGGCCTCTATGGCTACACCTTC	CASSLAGGLYGYTF	TRBV12-3/TRBV12-4	TRBD1	TRBJ1-2	NA
TGTGCCAGCAGTTGGGGACAGGGAGTGAACACTGAAGCTTTCTTT	CASSWGQGVNTEAFF	TRBV6-8	TRBD1	TRBJ1-1	NA
TGTGCCAGCAGTTTAGCGAGCCCGGGGCATGGAAACACCATATATTTT	CASSLASPGHGNTIYF	TRBV12-3/TRBV12-4	NA	TRBJ1-3	NA
TGTGCCAGCAGCGGAAGCTCCTACAATGAGCAGTTCTTC	CASSGSSYNEQFF	TRBV12-3/TRBV12-4	NA	TRBJ2-1	many
TGTGCCAGCAGCTCTCAAGGGGTTGGCCACGAGCAGTACTTC	CASSSQGVGHEQYF	TRBV5-5	NA	TRBJ2-7	NA
TGCAGTGCGCAGGGCGAATCCTCCTACGAGCAGTACTTC	CSAQGESSYEQYF	TRBV20-1	NA	TRBJ2-7	NA
TGTGCCAGCAGTTACTTGTCTGGGCCGAGCACAGATACGCAGTATTTT	CASSYLSGPSTDTQYF	TRBV6-6	NA	TRBJ2-3	NA
TGCAGTGCCCCCACGGCACAGACAAAATATGGCTACACCTTC	CSAPTAQTKYGYTF	TRBV20-1	NA	TRBJ1-2	few
TGTGCCAGCAGTGACCCGGGGGTCCCTCGGGCCCTCTACGAGCAGTACTTC	CASSDPGVPRALYEQYF	TRBV25-1	NA	TRBJ2-7	NA
TGTGCCAGCAGTTACTCGGACCGGGGGGGCTTCTACAATGAGCAGTTCTTC	CASSYSDRGGFYNEQFF	TRBV6-5	TRBD2	TRBJ2-1	once
TGTGCCAGCAGCTTTGGCCACAGGGGATGGGAAGCTTTCTTT	CASSFGHRGWEAFF	TRBV7-9	TRBD1	TRBJ1-1	few
TGTGCCAGCAGTTCCGGGGGACGGCTGAACACTGAAGCTTTCTTT	CASSSGGRLNTEAFF	TRBV12-3/TRBV12-4	NA	TRBJ1-1	few
TGTGCCCGGAGCGGGGGCCCTTTAAATGAGCAGTTCTTC	CARSGGPLNEQFF	TRBV2	TRBD2	TRBJ2-1	NA
TGTGCCAGCAGCTTCGGGGACAGGGGGCTAAACGAGCAGTACTTC	CASSFGDRGLNEQYF	TRBV5-5	TRBD1	TRBJ2-7	NA
TGTGCCAGCAGTTCCCGACAGGGCTCTGGAAACACCATATATTTT	CASSSRQGSGNTIYF	TRBV27	TRBD1	TRBJ1-3	few
TGTGCCAGCAGTAAGGCAGCGGGCTATGGCTACACCTTC	CASSKAAGYGYTF	TRBV27	NA	TRBJ1-2	few
TGTGCCAGCAGCTCCTGGGAGAACACCGGGGAGCTGTTTTTT	CASSSWENTGELFF	TRBV9	NA	TRBJ2-2	NA
TGCAGTGCTAGAATAGACAGCTTCAATGAGCAGTTCTTC	CSARIDSFNEQFF	TRBV20-1	NA	TRBJ2-1	NA
TGTGCCAGCAGCTACTACCTCACAGGGGGCGCGGGTGGCTACACCTTC	CASSYYLTGGAGGYTF	TRBV7-2	TRBD1	TRBJ1-2	many
TGTGCCAGCAGTCGGACAGGGGAGGTTAATGAAAAACTGTTTTTT	CASSRTGEVNEKLFF	TRBV6-1	TRBD1	TRBJ1-4	few
TGTGCCAGCAGGAAAAACCCACAGGAAGCTGAGCAGTTCTTC	CASRKNPQEAEQFF	TRBV11-2	NA	TRBJ2-1	NA
TGCAGTGCCTGGGGACCGCTGAGCTCCTATAATTCACCCCTCCACTTT	CSAWGPLSSYNSPLHF	TRBV20-1	NA	TRBJ1-6	once
TGTGCCAGCAGCCACATCCCGAAGGAGGGGGGCTACGAGCAGTACTTC	CASSHIPKEGGYEQYF	TRBV14	NA	TRBJ2-7	NA
TGTGCCCCGGGTGGCACTGAAGCTTTCTTT	CAPGGTEAFF	TRBV6-1	NA	TRBJ1-1	many
TGTGCCAGCGACAGGGCGAACACCGGGGAGCTGTTTTTT	CASDRANTGELFF	TRBV7-6	TRBD1	TRBJ2-2	NA
TGTGCCAGCAGTTACCTCGGGACAGACGGCCAGCAGTACTTC	CASSYLGTDGQQYF	TRBV6-5	TRBD1	TRBJ2-7	NA
TGTGCCAGCATGGGGTCTAGCGGGTACAATGAGCAGTTCTTC	CASMGSSGYNEQFF	TRBV6-2/TRBV6-3	TRBD2	TRBJ2-1	many
TGTGCCAGCAGTTACCTCGATCAGGACAGCGGTGAAGCTTTCTTT	CASSYLDQDSGEAFF	TRBV6-5	NA	TRBJ1-1	few
TGCAGCGTTGATTTTGCGAAGTGGGGTGAGGGTGAGCAGTTCTTC	CSVDFAKWGEGEQFF	TRBV29-1	NA	TRBJ2-1	NA